The clone carrying this T cell receptor beta chain showed up just a few times. These data are taken from a study of cytomegalovirus exposure and HLA in healthy donors. 60 Vbeta and 13 Jbeta primers were used in PCR. Some clones are missing from TCRdb's copy, which holds only in-frame ones; the method was immunoSEQ multiplex PCR. The sample lists fewer than 150,000 clones; around 73% were seen once. CDR3 length equals 14 residues. V was pared by 7 bases and J by 0 bases, with 4 bases of the junction left unmatched. Germline CDR1 reads MNHEY; CDR2 reads SVGAGI. Material: PBMCs. This clonotype was sampled from a man aged 45-65 years in good health and CMV-seronegative. This chain joins TRBV6-5 and TRBJ1-1; 8 bases fit TRBD1. CDR3 amino acids: CASKKDRVNTEAFF. CDR3 sequence (DNA): TGTGCCAGCAAGAAGGACAGGGTGAACACTGAAGCTTTCTTT.